The 5 T cell receptor beta chains reported below all come from one sample, sequenced in a study of blood T cells in healthy people across ages. A J-beta primer mix and a sample-barcoded 5' primer were used in a second PCR of roughly 6 to 12 cycles. A single record per CDR3 protein comes from TCRdb applying MiXCR to the 5' RACE reads. The repertoire holds around 870,000 distinct CDR3 sequences, 29% seen once, with around a sixth in the top ten. The sequenced sample was blood. These receptors were obtained from a woman older than 75 in good health.

This chain uses TRBV5-1 with TRBJ2-2, with D uncertain. This CDR3 has 15 amino acids. Germline CDR1 is SGHRS and CDR2 is YFSETQ. V was shortened by 4 bases and J by 1 base, with 11 bases between the two germline ends. The CDR3: CASSVTPWNTGELFF. The CDR3 DNA reads TGCGCCAGCAGCGTGACACCTTGGAACACCGGGGAGCTGTTTTTT.

This clonotype was counted a single time. A read error is possible here, since a much larger clone lies one base away. The gene calls are TRBV18 and TRBJ2-3, with 10 bases fitting TRBD1. Germline CDR1 reads KGHSH; CDR2 reads LQKENI. This CDR3 has 16 residues. The CDR3, as DNA: TGTGTCAGCTCACCCCGGGACAGGGGTAGAGCAGATACGCAGTATTTT. This encodes CVSSPRDRGRADTQYF.

Concerning this clonotype itself: A read error is possible here, since a much larger clone lies one base away. CDR3 region: CASRTGTGGTGTQYF. The CDR3 bases are TGTGCCAGCAGGACCGGGACAGGGGGCACAGGTACGCAGTATTTT. The chain employs TRBV7-2 and TRBJ2-3; 12 bases agree with TRBD1. Germline V gene sequence: CDR1 SGHTA, CDR2 FQGNSA. The CDR3 covers 15 residues.

This clonotype was recorded many times. This chain joins TRBV12-3 or TRBV12-4 and TRBJ1-2; D perhaps matches TRBD1 (5 bases). Trimming pared 3 bases from V and 2 bases from J, leaving 10 bases between. The CDR3 has 14 amino acids. CDR3 in amino acids: CASSFAQGNYGYTF. DNA for the CDR3: TGTGCCAGCAGTTTCGCTCAGGGAAACTATGGCTACACCTTC.

This clonotype was seen repeatedly, ten times or more. The rearrangement uses TRBV25-1 and TRBJ1-2; D remains ambiguous. The CDR3 runs 14 residues. Germline V gives CDR1 MGHDK, CDR2 SYGVNS. V lost 2 bases and J 6 bases, leaving 13 bases between the germline ends. Here the CDR3 DNA reads TGTGCCAGCAGTGAAATAGGATATAGGGATGGCTACACCTTC. Its protein is CASSEIGYRDGYTF.